These 22 T cell receptor beta chains originate from one sample sequenced in a study of PD-L1 blockade in urothelial cancer. Time point described: peripheral blood 6 weeks after treatment start. Libraries were prepared by immunoSEQ multiplex PCR; TCRdb keeps only in-frame clonotypes and omits some of them. This sample yields roughly 100,000 clones, of which approximately 82% are seen a single time; roughly 8% belongs to the top ten. The material was PBMCs, obtained around atezolizumab (anti-PD-L1) treatment. The receptor source for this set is a man between 65 and 85 years old with urothelial cancer.

The chain links TRBV7-2 to TRBJ2-1, with 8 bases lining up with TRBD2. From germline, CDR1 is SGHTA and CDR2 FQGNSA. The ends lost 3 bases at V and 6 bases at J; junction bases unmatched: 4. This CDR3 is 14 amino acids long. The CDR3, as DNA: TGTGCCAGCAGCTTTTCAGCGGGGGTCAATGAGCAGTTCTTC. Protein sequence: CASSFSAGVNEQFF. The whole variable domain, remainder taken from reference TRBV7-2 and TRBJ2-1, is GAGVSQSPSNKVTEKGKDVELRCDPISGHTALYWYRQSLGQGLEFLIYFQGNSAPDKSGLPSDRFSAERTGGSVSTLTIQRTQQEDSAVYLCASSFSAGVNEQFFGPGTRLTVL.

The chain recombines TRBV5-1 with TRBJ2-2, with D maybe TRBD2 (6 bases). The CDR3 is 14 residues long. Trimming shortened V by 5 bases and J by 4 bases, and 12 bases separated the two germline ends. Germline values: CDR1 SGHRS, CDR2 YFSETQ. This CDR3 is CASSLQGLTGELFF. The CDR3 DNA reads TGCGCCAGCAGTCTTCAGGGACTCACCGGGGAGCTGTTTTTT.

Turning to this clone: The sample holds other DNA sequences that translate to the same CDR3. This rearrangement joins TRBV19 to TRBJ1-2, with 8 bases identical to TRBD1. The length of the CDR3 is 14 residues. From germline, CDR1 is LNHDA and CDR2 SQIVND (reference sequence). V trimming: 3 bases; J trimming: 4 bases; junction bases outside the gene matches: 4. The CDR3 protein is CASSIAQGGYGYTF. The CDR3 DNA follows: TGTGCCAGTAGTATCGCACAGGGGGGCTATGGCTACACCTTC.

V gene TRBV10-3 combines with J gene TRBJ1-2; 7 bases agree with TRBD1. The germline V gene encodes CDR1 ENHRY and CDR2 SYGVKD. CDR3 length equals 14 residues. The V segment lost 1 base and the J segment 2 bases; nucleotides outside the gene matches: 1. CDR3 DNA: TGTGCCATCAGTGAGTTGGACAGGAACTATGGCTACACCTTC. Translated, it gives CAISELDRNYGYTF.

The rearrangement links TRBV21-1 to TRBJ1-5. TRBV21-1 is labeled a pseudogene. This CDR3 has 15 residues. The CDR3 nucleotides read TGTGCCAGCAGGAGTTGTGGGGGGGGCAATCAGCCCCAGCATTTT. Translated, it gives CASRSCGGGNQPQHF.

This chain joins TRBV28 and TRBJ1-2, with 7 bases lining up with TRBD1. Trimming took 3 bases from V and 5 from J; bases not matched to a gene: 3. The germline V gene encodes CDR1 MDHEN and CDR2 SYDVKM. The CDR3 totals 13 residues. The CDR3 is CASSFGQVYGYTF. In DNA form, the CDR3 reads TGTGCCAGCAGTTTCGGACAGGTTTATGGCTACACCTTC.

The chain combines TRBV15 with TRBJ2-7; 9 positions match TRBD2. CDR1 LNHNV and CDR2 YYDKDF come from the germline V gene (reference sequence). V trimming: 3 bases; J trimming: 0 bases; junction bases outside the gene matches: 3. CDR3 length: 15 residues. CDR3 sequence reads: CATSRSRGGSYEQYF. Here the CDR3 DNA reads TGTGCCACCAGCAGGTCGCGGGGGGGCTCCTACGAGCAGTACTTC.

This rearrangement joins TRBV2 to TRBJ2-5; possibly TRBD1 for D (6 bases). The CDR3 is 14 amino acids. V lost 3 bases to trimming and J lost 5 bases, with 13 bases between them. From germline, CDR1 is SNHLY and CDR2 FYNNEI. CDR3 in amino acids: CASSDQGGGETQYF. DNA of the CDR3: TGTGCCAGCAGTGATCAAGGGGGTGGGGAGACCCAGTACTTC. The full variable domain, in which reference TRBV2 and TRBJ2-5 provide the parts outside the CDR3, is EPEVTQTPSHQVTQMGQEVILRCVPISNHLYFYWYRQILGQKVEFLVSFYNNEISEKSEIFDDQFSVERPDGSNFTLKIRSTKLEDSAMYFCASSDQGGGETQYFGPGTRLLVL.

This clone was seen only a few times. V is TRBV20-1 and J is TRBJ1-1; 7 bases are shared with TRBD1. This CDR3 is built from 10 residues. V trimming: 6 bases; J trimming: 11 bases; junction bases outside the gene matches: 6. The germline V gene encodes CDR1 DFQATT and CDR2 SNEGSKA (reference sequence). CDR3 in amino acids: CSAADRVAFF. Here the CDR3 DNA reads TGCAGTGCGGCAGACAGGGTCGCTTTCTTT.

The gene calls are TRBV13 and TRBJ2-3, with TRBD2 matching over 9 bases. Trimming removed 7 bases from V and 4 bases from J; junction bases left unmatched: 15. This CDR3 is 17 amino acids long. Per the germline V gene, CDR1 is PRHDT and CDR2 is FYEKMQ (reference sequence). The CDR3 DNA sequence: TGTGCCAGCAACCTCCCCCCGGCTAGCGGGATCCCAGATACGCAGTATTTT. It translates to CASNLPPASGIPDTQYF.

The chain has TRBV11-1 and TRBJ2-1; weak D call: TRBD1 (5 bases). Trimming removed 1 base at V and 12 bases at J, with 19 bases between. In germline, CDR1 is SGHAT, CDR2 FQDESV (reference sequence). This CDR3 is built from 15 residues. In DNA, the CDR3 is TGTGCCAGCAGCTTAGATGAGGTGCTCAGGGAATGGCAGTTCTTC. It codes for CASSLDEVLREWQFF.

This chain connects TRBV7-8 to TRBJ2-7; 12 nucleotides match TRBD2. Germline CDR1 is SGHVS and CDR2 is FQNEAQ. With V trimmed by 5 bases and J by 10 bases, 18 bases remained unmatched. CDR3 length equals 17 residues. CDR3 in amino acids: CASSLTSGRSPRLEQYF. The CDR3 DNA is TGTGCCAGCAGCCTGACTAGCGGGAGATCCCCACGGCTAGAACAGTACTTC.

The rearrangement joins TRBV29-1 to TRBJ1-1, with a tentative D call TRBD1 (6 bases). Germline-derived CDR1 and CDR2 are SQVTM and ANQGSEA. The CDR3 has 14 amino acids. The V end lost 5 bases, the J end lost 0 bases, and 13 bases lay between the germline ends. This chain's CDR3 is CSVSWGLMNTEAFF. For the CDR3, the DNA is TGCAGCGTTTCATGGGGGCTTATGAACACTGAAGCTTTCTTT.

V gene TRBV5-1 combines with J gene TRBJ1-2; D gene ambiguous. CDR3 length: 13 amino acids. Germline CDR1 and CDR2: SGHRS and YFSETQ. V shed 0 bases and J shed 5 bases, with 8 bases lying between them. The CDR3 DNA sequence: TGCGCCAGCAGCTTGGAATCCCTTTATGGCTACACCTTC. Translation gives CASSLESLYGYTF.

The chain joins TRBV19 to TRBJ2-7; TRBD2 matches 7 bases. Per the germline V gene, CDR1 is LNHDA and CDR2 is SQIVND (reference sequence). The CDR3 contains 14 residues. V lost 10 bases and J lost 0; bases outside the gene matches: 9. Here the CDR3 DNA reads TGTGCCACCGGAAGCGGGGTGAGCTCCTACGAGCAGTACTTC. Protein sequence: CATGSGVSSYEQYF.

The chain's CDR3 is CASSSVGTGLVETQYF. CDR3 DNA: TGTGCCAGCAGCTCAGTCGGGACAGGGTTGGTAGAGACCCAGTACTTC. The chain links TRBV7-9 to TRBJ2-5; 9 bases match TRBD1. CDR1 SEHNR and CDR2 FQNEAQ come from the germline V gene (reference sequence). Trimming took 4 bases from V and 4 from J; bases not matched to a gene: 10. The CDR3 spans 16 residues.

This clone occurred a few times. The rearrangement joins TRBV21-1 to TRBJ2-7; whether TRBD1, the table's D call, matches the DNA was not checked. TRBV21-1 corresponds to a pseudogene. This CDR3 spans 14 amino acids. The CDR3 is CASSKRGTGYEQYF. CDR3 DNA: TGTGCCAGCAGCAAAAGGGGGACAGGCTACGAGCAGTACTTC.

A few counts support this clone. The CDR3 DNA follows: TGTGCCAGCAGCTTAGATCTCCTCAGGGGCGGAGAGACCCAGTACTTC. Residues: CASSLDLLRGGETQYF. The chain uses TRBV7-2 and TRBJ2-5; D might be TRBD1 (6 bases). V lost 1 base to trimming and J lost 4 bases, with 16 bases between them. This CDR3 is 16 amino acids long. Germline V gives CDR1 SGHTA, CDR2 FQGNSA.

The chain couples TRBV13 to TRBJ2-7; no clear D gene. Germline-derived CDR1 and CDR2 are PRHDT and FYEKMQ (reference sequence). The CDR3 sequence is 14 residues long. The germline V and J ends were trimmed by 1 base and 2 bases, with 9 bases remaining between them. CDR3 residues: CASSLAGITYEQYF. CDR3 nucleotide sequence: TGTGCCAGCAGCTTAGCGGGTATTACCTACGAGCAGTACTTC.

The chain joins TRBV6-5 to TRBJ2-5, with D tentatively TRBD2 (6 bases). Germline V gene lookup returns CDR1 MNHEY and CDR2 SVGAGI. V was clipped by 2 bases and J by 4 bases, with 14 bases between them. The CDR3 contains 15 residues. CDR3 nucleotides: TGTGCCAGCAGTTACGTCGGGGGAGACGGAGAGACCCAGTACTTC. It codes for CASSYVGGDGETQYF.

The CDR3: CASSESFNYGYTF. The CDR3 nucleotides are TGTGCCAGCAGTGAAAGCTTTAACTATGGCTACACCTTC. V is TRBV2 and J is TRBJ1-2; D unresolved. The CDR3 sequence is 13 residues long. CDR1 is SNHLY and CDR2 is FYNNEI in the germline V gene. V was clipped by 2 bases and J by 1 base, with 5 bases between them.

This chain connects TRBV6-1 to TRBJ1-3; D remains ambiguous. Germline assignment: CDR1 MNHNS and CDR2 SASEGT. The CDR3 consists of 16 residues. The V end was cut by 0 bases, the J end by 0 bases, with 9 bases between. CDR3 in DNA: TGTGCCAGCAGTGAAGCGCACTTGAGCTCTGGAAACACCATATATTTT. This gives the protein CASSEAHLSSGNTIYF.